Given below is one T cell receptor (beta chain) in context. This entry belongs to a study of lymphopenia after photon versus proton radiotherapy. The data were produced by immunoSEQ multiplex PCR, yet TCRdb's version contains in-frame clones alone and is incomplete. The data hold under 20,000 clones, with around 90% observed a single time. The sequencing used peripheral blood, collected from a patient treated with photon-based radiotherapy. This clonotype was obtained from a man aged 55 to 70 with pancreatic cancer.

The DNA of the CDR3 is TGTGCCAGCAGCTCACCTCATACGAGTGAACTGTTTTTT. As protein: CASSSPHTSELFF. This sequence joins TRBV5-6 and TRBJ1-4; D call uncertain. CDR3 length equals 13 residues. V was cut by 3 bases and J by 12 bases, with 15 bases left in between. CDR1 and CDR2 from the germline V gene are SGHDT and YYEEEE.